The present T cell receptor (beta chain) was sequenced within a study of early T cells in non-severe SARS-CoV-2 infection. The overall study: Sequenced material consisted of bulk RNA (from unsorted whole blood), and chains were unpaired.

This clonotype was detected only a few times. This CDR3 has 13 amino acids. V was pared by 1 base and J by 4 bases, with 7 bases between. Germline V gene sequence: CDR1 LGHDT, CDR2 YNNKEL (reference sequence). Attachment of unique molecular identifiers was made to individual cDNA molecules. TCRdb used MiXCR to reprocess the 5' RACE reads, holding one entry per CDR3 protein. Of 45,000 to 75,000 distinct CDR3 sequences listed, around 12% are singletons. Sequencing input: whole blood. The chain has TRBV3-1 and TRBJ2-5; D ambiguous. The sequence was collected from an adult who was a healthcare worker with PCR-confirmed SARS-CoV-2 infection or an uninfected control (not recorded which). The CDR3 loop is CASSQGTLETQYF. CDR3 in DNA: TGTGCCAGCAGCCAAGGGACCTTAGAGACCCAGTACTTC.